This T cell receptor (beta chain) stems from a study of PD-L1 blockade in urothelial cancer. Study summary: Analyses were performed on blood at 3 weeks after treatment start (the second dose) and at 6 weeks.

Libraries were prepared by immunoSEQ multiplex PCR; TCRdb keeps only in-frame clonotypes and omits some of them. The table includes roughly 100,000 clones, 70% to 90% detected once. Findings of the study overall: Blood TCR clonality below the median before treatment was a predictor of better survival. Tumor-associated blood clones were expanded more by durable-benefit patients at 3 weeks.

This CDR3 comprises 12 residues. The germline V and J ends were trimmed by 3 bases and 0 bases, with 3 bases remaining between them. Germline-derived CDR1 and CDR2 are SGHKS and YYEKEE (reference sequence). Concerning this clone: The antigen is not known.

This TCR was recovered from a man aged 45-65 years with urothelial cancer. This specimen was PBMCs, taken around atezolizumab (anti-PD-L1) treatment. The V gene is TRBV5-5, the J gene TRBJ1-1; the D is unclear. CDR3 in DNA: TGTGCCAGCAGCTCCGTGAACACTGAAGCTTTCTTT. Protein: CASSSVNTEAFF.